The source of this T cell receptor beta chain is a study of shared clonotypes between healthy human individuals (dated by TCRdb to 2020 to 2021). For the wider study: The cohort comprised a couple of women and a few men aged 18 to 49 years. For each donor, three plates each were used for CD4 naive and CD4 memory, two plates were used for CD8 naive, and one plate was used for CD8 memory. To estimate repertoire size and how much clonotype sharing occurs between individuals, the study deeply sequenced the blood TCR repertoires of roughly 5 healthy adults. To increase sequencing depth and limit assay-specific biases, different laboratories used diverse techniques to prepare libraries and sequence TCR repertoires. Per donor, leukapheresis produced somewhere between about 0.94 and 9 billion PBMCs. The study at large found these results: The small number of donors limited the genetic and exposure-history diversity represented. Even with the large sequencing depth, rarefaction of the sorted-subset datasets indicated that sequencing was incomplete. Compared with non-shared clonotypes, the clonotypes found in all four sorted-subset donors had higher generation probabilities. Pairwise subsampling indicated that sequencing depth was expected to affect the degree of clonotype sharing among donors. Across four donors, 4.5% to 6.5% of naive CD4, approximately 3.5% of naive CD8, 2.3% of memory CD4, and 0.4% to 0.45% of memory CD8 clonotypes were shared. Estimated clonotype richness was generally larger for naive than for memory subsets. Sampling was restricted to blood, and TCR repertoires in tissue are likely to differ from TCR repertoires in blood.

CDR1 and CDR2, looked up from the germline V gene, are SGHTA and FQGNSA. Trimming at the junction amounts to 4 bases on V and 1 base on J, and the germline ends lie 13 bases apart. Measured from the cysteine to the phenylalanine, the CDR3 is 15 residues long. Only the CDR3 region is kept as DNA, spanning 45 bases read in frame from base 1. As concerns this clone: This receptor's antigen is unknown. There are no base qualities to consult, and no much larger clone falls within one base.

Using the deep immunoSEQ assay, multiplex PCR amplified TCR CDR3 regions from genomic DNA. Genomic DNA extracted from each cell subset was distributed evenly over all wells of several immunoSEQ 96-well plates, and each plate served as one replicate. For sorted subsets, approximately 190 ng genomic DNA, equal to 25,000 to 35,000 T cell genomes, was loaded into each replicate PCR. Purified libraries were measured with a Qubit 3.0 fluorometer, size-checked on a Bioanalyzer 2100, and measured again with the KAPA Library Quantification kit. Every immunoSEQ 96-well plate was sequenced on a dedicated single-read 150-cycle Illumina NextSeq 550 flow cell. In the source study's methods: Because the immunoSEQ output held only junctional sequences and lacked quality scores, the filtering could not match the filtering applied to full-length reads. To assign V/J genes and CDR3, sequences were annotated using PyIR, a Python wrapper for IgBLAST v1.9, with IMGT germline references. Reads were removed for weak V/J assignments (E-value above 1e-6), missing CDR3, stop codons, out-of-frame junctions, or ambiguous translated residues. V3J clonotypes were defined as sequences sharing the same inferred V gene, J gene, and CDR3 amino acid sequence. The percentage overlap between two repertoires was calculated by dividing the number of shared unique clonotypes by the size of the smaller repertoire. RTK rarefaction, the Chao1 estimator, and Recon v2.1 estimates of unobserved clonotypes were used to assess repertoire richness. For all TCRbeta clonotypes obtained by the gDNA method from a handful of donors, generation probabilities were computed with OLGA. In TCRdb, the immuneACCESS table is reduced to in-frame sequences with V and J assigned. These tables do not hold every clone; where another copy was compared, an unresolved V gene accounts for under half, and the others remain unexplained. The V and J calls and the clone size are those of that table, but D and trimming were determined from the DNA. Counted in this sample were over 2,000,000 clones; about 94% of them appeared once. The leading ten clones occupy approximately 1.6% of the sample.

CD8 naive samples were obtained by positive selection for CCR7 among CD45RO-negative cells, yielding a CD45RA+CCR7+ population from which TemRA cells were excluded. The donors were healthy, HIV-negative adults with no recently reported acute infections or vaccinations. Only Caucasian adults living in Nashville, Tennessee, USA were represented among the donors. After blood collection by leukapheresis, PBMCs were isolated using Ficoll-Histopaque density gradient centrifugation and then cryopreserved in the vapor phase of liquid nitrogen. Purity and quantity of every magnetically sorted T cell population were checked by analytical flow cytometry. Each sorted fraction had its genomic DNA isolated and then quantified by UV absorbance on a Nanodrop 2000c.

This sequence uses TRBV7-2 and TRBJ1-2, with no confident D gene call. The TCR comes from a man between 18 and 29 years old in good health. Some clones in this sample may be carry-over from other donors' samples. The sample was naive CD8+ T cells from PBMCs. The sample's cell subset or site label, in plain terms: CD45RA+CCR7+. The CDR3 protein sequence reads: CASSSLPVLNYGYTF. The nucleotide sequence reads TGTGCCAGCAGCTCTTTACCCGTCCTTAACTATGGCTACACCTTC.